The 9 T cell receptor beta chains below come from one sample, sequenced in a study of read filtering for tumor transcriptome and immune sequencing. This library used roughly 0.4 ug RNA and molecular barcoded adaptors spanning alpha/delta and beta/gamma chains. TCRdb recomputed calls from the reads with MiXCR, one row per CDR3 protein. The sample contains approximately 58,000 distinct CDR3 sequences, 20% to 25% of which appear only once. Sequencing was performed on a population of CD138-negative cells sorted from bone marrow. The receptors originated from a donor aged 40 or over with multiple myeloma.

This clonotype was counted many times. The V call is TRBV5-5, the J call TRBJ1-4; 7 nucleotides agree with TRBD1. V lost 2 bases, J lost 7 bases, and 8 bases stayed unmatched. Germline CDR1 is SGHKS and CDR2 is YYEKEE (reference sequence). CDR3 length: 15 amino acids. The CDR3 loop reads CASSFREGAGEKLFF. CDR3 coding DNA: TGTGCCAGCAGCTTTCGTGAGGGGGCAGGTGAAAAACTGTTTTTT.

A few counts support this clonotype. The J gene is TRBJ2-4, the V gene TRBV11-2; D gene unclear. Germline V gives CDR1 SGHAT, CDR2 FQNNGV. The CDR3 is made up of 16 amino acids. V was shortened by 5 bases and J by 3 bases, with 17 bases between the two germline ends. This CDR3 reads CASSRFGNQFKNIQYF. The CDR3 DNA reads TGTGCCAGCAGCCGCTTTGGAAATCAATTCAAAAACATTCAGTACTTC.

The J gene is TRBJ2-7, the V gene TRBV23-1; TRBD2 might be the D (6 bases). TRBV23-1 is designated an ORF whose function remains uncertain. The V gene lost 3 bases and the J gene lost 5 bases, with 20 bases spanning the gap. This CDR3 contains 16 residues. CDR3 sequence reads: CASSHEEKAGIHEQYF. In DNA form, the CDR3 reads TGCGCCAGCAGTCACGAGGAGAAGGCGGGGATCCACGAGCAGTACTTC.

This clonotype showed up many times. The chain has TRBV6-5 and TRBJ2-2; no clear D gene. This CDR3 comprises 15 residues. Trimming stripped 7 bases from V and 2 bases from J, with 14 bases between. CDR1 is MNHEY, CDR2 SVGAGI, per germline. The DNA for the CDR3 is TGTGCCAGCACGACCGACCCTACAAACACCGGGGAGCTGTTTTTT. Translation: CASTTDPTNTGELFF.

This clonotype was counted only a few times. The CDR3: CSAIAGSTDTQYF. The CDR3 DNA reads TGCAGCGCTATAGCGGGGAGCACAGATACGCAGTATTTT. V is TRBV29-1 and J is TRBJ2-3; 8 bases align to TRBD2. There are 13 residues in the CDR3. V gave up 7 bases and J gave up 0 bases; unmatched junction bases: 3. The germline V gene has CDR1 SQVTM and CDR2 ANQGSEA.

The table lists this clonotype with many counts. In DNA, the CDR3 is TGTGCCAGCAGCGATAGTGGCGGGGGATGGGACAATGAGCAGTTCTTC. It codes for CASSDSGGGWDNEQFF. The chain joins TRBV5-6 to TRBJ2-1; TRBD2 matches at 7 bases. Per the germline V gene, CDR1 is SGHDT and CDR2 is YYEEEE. The CDR3 covers 16 residues. Trimming removed 4 bases from V and 5 bases from J; junction bases left unmatched: 12.

About this clonotype: A far larger clone differs by one base, so this is likely a read error. The chain couples TRBV7-9 to TRBJ2-7; 8 positions match TRBD1. Germline loops: CDR1 SEHNR, CDR2 FQNEAQ (reference sequence). The CDR3 consists of 16 residues. V trimming: 1 base; J trimming: 1 base; junction bases outside the gene matches: 6. As DNA, the CDR3 is TGTGCCAGCAGCTTAGGGGGGACAGGCAATTCCTACGAGCAGTACTTC. It is translated as CASSLGGTGNSYEQYF.

Turning to this clonotype: With a much larger clone just one base away, this may be a read error. This chain uses TRBV19 with TRBJ1-1; possibly TRBD1 for D (6 bases). Germline CDR1 LNHDA, CDR2 SQIVND (reference sequence). This CDR3 comprises 14 residues. DNA of the CDR3: TGTGCCAGTAGTAACTGGGCAGGGGACACTGTAGCTTTCTTT. Translation: CASSNWAGDTVAFF. Full variable domain (rest looked up from reference TRBV19 and TRBJ1-1): DGGITQSPKYLFRKEGQNVTLSCEQNLNHDAMYWYRQDPGQGLRLIYYSQIVNDFQKGDIAEGYSVSREKKESFPLTVTSAQKNPTAFYLCASSNWAGDTVAFFGQGTRLTVV.

This clonotype was observed at least ten times. V is TRBV7-8 and J is TRBJ2-5, with D possibly being TRBD2 (5 bases). This CDR3 has 14 amino acids. Germline V lookup: CDR1 SGHVS, CDR2 FQNEAQ. Trimming pared 8 bases from V and 1 base from J, leaving 14 bases between. DNA for the CDR3: TGTGCCAGCGCGGCGGGTCTTACCCAAGAGACCCAGTACTTC. It specifies CASAAGLTQETQYF.